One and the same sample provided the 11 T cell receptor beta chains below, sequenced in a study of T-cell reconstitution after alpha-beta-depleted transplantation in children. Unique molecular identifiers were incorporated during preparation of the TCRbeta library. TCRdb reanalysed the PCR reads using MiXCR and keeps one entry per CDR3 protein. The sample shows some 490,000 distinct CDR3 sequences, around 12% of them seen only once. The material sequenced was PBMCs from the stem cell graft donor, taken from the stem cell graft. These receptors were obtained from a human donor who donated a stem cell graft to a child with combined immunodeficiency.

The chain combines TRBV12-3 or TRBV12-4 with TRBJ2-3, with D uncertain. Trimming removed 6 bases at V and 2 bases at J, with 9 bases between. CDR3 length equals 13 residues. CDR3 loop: CASSWAYTDTQYF. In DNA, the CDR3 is TGTGCCAGCAGCTGGGCCTACACAGATACGCAGTATTTT.

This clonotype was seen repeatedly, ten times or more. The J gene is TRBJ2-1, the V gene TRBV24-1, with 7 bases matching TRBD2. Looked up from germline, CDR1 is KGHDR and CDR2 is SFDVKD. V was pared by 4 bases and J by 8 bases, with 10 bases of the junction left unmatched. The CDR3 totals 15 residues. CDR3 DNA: TGTGCCACCAGTGACCCGCGCGGGAGCTCCGATGAGCAGTTCTTC. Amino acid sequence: CATSDPRGSSDEQFF.

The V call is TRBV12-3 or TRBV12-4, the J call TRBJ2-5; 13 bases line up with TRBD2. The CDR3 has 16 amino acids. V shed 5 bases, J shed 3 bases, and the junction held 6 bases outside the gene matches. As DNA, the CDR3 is TGTGCCAGCAGTCTCCCCGGGACTAGCGGGGAAGAGACCCAGTACTTC. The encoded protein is CASSLPGTSGEETQYF.

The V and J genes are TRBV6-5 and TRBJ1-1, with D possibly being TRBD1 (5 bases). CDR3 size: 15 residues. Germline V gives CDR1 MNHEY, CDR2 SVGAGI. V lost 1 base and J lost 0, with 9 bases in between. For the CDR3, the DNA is TGTGCCAGCAGTTACTTTCAGGGAGTGAACACTGAAGCTTTCTTT. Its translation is CASSYFQGVNTEAFF.

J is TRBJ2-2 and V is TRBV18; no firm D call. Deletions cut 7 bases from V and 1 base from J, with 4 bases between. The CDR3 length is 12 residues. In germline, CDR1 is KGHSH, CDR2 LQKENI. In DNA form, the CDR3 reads TGTGCCAGCTACTTGAACACCGGGGAGCTGTTTTTT. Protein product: CASYLNTGELFF.

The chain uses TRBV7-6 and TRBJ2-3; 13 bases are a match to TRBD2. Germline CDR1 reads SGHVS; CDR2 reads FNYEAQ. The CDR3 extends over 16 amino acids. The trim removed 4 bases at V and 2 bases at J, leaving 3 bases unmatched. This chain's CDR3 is CASSSLAGGSTDTQYF. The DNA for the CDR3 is TGTGCCAGCAGCTCACTAGCGGGAGGGTCCACAGATACGCAGTATTTT.

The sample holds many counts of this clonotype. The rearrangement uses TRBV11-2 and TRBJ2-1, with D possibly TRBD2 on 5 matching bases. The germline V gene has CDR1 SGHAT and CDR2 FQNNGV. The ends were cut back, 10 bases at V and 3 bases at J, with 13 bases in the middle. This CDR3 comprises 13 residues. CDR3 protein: CATQGTSYNEQFF. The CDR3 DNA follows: TGTGCCACCCAAGGAACTAGCTACAATGAGCAGTTCTTC.

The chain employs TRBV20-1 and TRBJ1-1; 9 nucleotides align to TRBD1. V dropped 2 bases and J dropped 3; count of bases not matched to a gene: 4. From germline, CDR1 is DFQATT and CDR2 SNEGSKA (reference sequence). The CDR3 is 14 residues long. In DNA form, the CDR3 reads TGCAGTGCTAGAAAACAGGGGGCGGACACTGAAGCTTTCTTT. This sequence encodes CSARKQGADTEAFF.

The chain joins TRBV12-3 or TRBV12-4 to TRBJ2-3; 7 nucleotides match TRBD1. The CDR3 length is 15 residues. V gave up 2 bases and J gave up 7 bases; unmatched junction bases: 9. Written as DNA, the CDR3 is TGTGCCAGCAGTTTAAGCGAGAACAGGGGAAATACGCAGTATTTT. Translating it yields CASSLSENRGNTQYF.

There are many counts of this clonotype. The CDR3 reads CASSLERWAKSGGEQYF. Written as DNA, the CDR3 is TGCGCCAGCAGCTTGGAAAGGTGGGCGAAAAGTGGAGGGGAGCAGTACTTC. The rearrangement uses TRBV5-1 and TRBJ2-7, with D possibly TRBD2 on 6 matching bases. V was shortened by 0 bases and J by 7 bases, with 23 bases between the two germline ends. CDR1 is SGHRS, CDR2 YFSETQ, per germline. This CDR3 spans 17 amino acids. Drawing the rest from reference TRBV5-1 and TRBJ2-7, the complete variable domain is KAGVTQTPRYLIKTRGQQVTLSCSPISGHRSVSWYQQTPGQGLQFLFEYFSETQRNKGNFPGRFSGRQFSNSRSEMNVSTLELGDSALYLCASSLERWAKSGGEQYFGPGTRLTVT.

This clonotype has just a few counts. The DNA of the CDR3 is TGCAGTACGGACAGATCGAACACTGAAGCTTTCTTT. This codes for CSTDRSNTEAFF. V is TRBV20-1 and J is TRBJ1-1; D may be TRBD1 (6 bases). V was cut by 8 bases and J by 1 base, with 11 bases left in between. The CDR3 has 12 residues. Germline V gene sequence: CDR1 DFQATT, CDR2 SNEGSKA (reference sequence).